This T cell receptor (beta chain) was recovered during a study of T cell repertoires in cytomegalovirus infection. Study-level background: Well-studied HLA-B-restricted epitopes and recently identified HLA-C-restricted epitopes of CMV were both used in the study. Overall study results and limits: Public TCR beta family frequency separated CMV-and-HLA carriers, including in an independent cohort. HLA-C-restricted CMV clonotypes gave the most frequent clonotype in two of eight donors.

Only a few counts were recorded for this clonotype. Its cognate antigen is unknown. TCRdb re-analysed the reads in MiXCR, keeping a single row per CDR3 protein. The table includes 300,000 to 400,000 distinct CDR3 sequences, around 29% detected once. Source: cultured PBMCs, taken from culture after CMV antigen stimulation. The TCR sequence derives from a human donor in good health (CMV status not recorded). Some clones in this sample may be carry-over from other donors' samples.

The CDR3 sequence: CASSVGGFNQPQHF. For the CDR3, the DNA is TGTGCCAGTAGTGTGGGAGGGTTTAATCAGCCCCAGCATTTT. The V gene is TRBV19, the J gene TRBJ1-5, with unresolved D. Germline V gives CDR1 LNHDA, CDR2 SQIVND (reference sequence). V was pared by 5 bases and J by 4 bases, with 12 bases between. There are 14 residues in the CDR3.